This entry lists 26 T cell receptor beta chains sequenced from one sample in a study of T cells after yellow fever vaccination. One entry per CDR3 protein results from TCRdb running MiXCR on the 5' RACE reads. The table shows 230,000 or so distinct CDR3 sequences, with approximately 6.8% occurring only once. The sample here was CD4+ T cells sorted from PBMCs, taken on the day of the yellow fever booster vaccination. The receptors stem from a man aged 25-45 years who received the YFV17D yellow fever vaccine.

The sample holds a few counts of this clonotype. The genes are TRBV20-1 and TRBJ2-4; 8 bases match TRBD1. Germline assignment: CDR1 DFQATT and CDR2 SNEGSKA (reference sequence). The CDR3 length is 15 residues. V shed 4 bases, J shed 6 bases, and the junction held 11 bases outside the gene matches. The CDR3 DNA reads TGCAGTGCTAATAATCGAGACAGGGGTTTAAACATTCAGTACTTC. This codes for CSANNRDRGLNIQYF.

This clonotype showed up many times. This chain links TRBV11-2 with TRBJ2-7; D is ambiguous. V lost 1 base and J 4 bases, leaving 5 bases between the germline ends. This CDR3 spans 12 amino acids. Per germline, CDR1 SGHAT and CDR2 FQNNGV. The CDR3 here is CASSLGIYEQYF. CDR3 DNA: TGTGCCAGCAGCTTAGGGATTTACGAGCAGTACTTC.

The chain is built from TRBV5-1 and TRBJ2-7; TRBD1 agrees at 9 bases. The CDR3 contains 13 residues. Trimming cost V 4 bases and J 5 bases; bases outside gene matches: 4. In germline, CDR1 is SGHRS, CDR2 YFSETQ. The DNA for the CDR3 is TGCGCCAGCAGCAGGGGACAGGGCGACGAGCAGTACTTC. Its protein is CASSRGQGDEQYF.

This clonotype was detected ten times or more. The rearrangement links TRBV29-1 to TRBJ2-5; D uncertain. The CDR3 runs to 12 residues. The V end was cut by 5 bases, the J end by 5 bases, with 12 bases between. The germline V gene encodes CDR1 SQVTM and CDR2 ANQGSEA. The CDR3 sequence: CSVIKESETQYF. Written as DNA, the CDR3 is TGCAGCGTTATTAAGGAATCGGAGACCCAGTACTTC.

This clonotype showed up just a few times. V usage is TRBV5-1 and J usage is TRBJ2-3, with TRBD2 identical over 10 bases. The CDR3 consists of 18 residues. V shed 1 base, J shed 6 bases, and the junction held 14 bases outside the gene matches. Germline assignment: CDR1 SGHRS and CDR2 YFSETQ. The CDR3 coding sequence is TGCGCCAGCAGCTTGCAGCCTAGCGGGAGCAGTACGGCGGATACGCAGTATTTT. This encodes CASSLQPSGSSTADTQYF.

The chain couples TRBV7-2 to TRBJ2-3, with a possible D match to TRBD2 (6 bases). Between the trimmed V and J ends, which lost 5 bases and 10 bases, there was a span of 16 bases. CDR1 and CDR2 from the germline V gene are SGHTA and FQGNSA. This CDR3 comprises 13 residues. CDR3 loop: CASSPRRGEAQYF. The DNA for the CDR3 is TGTGCCAGCAGCCCCAGGAGGGGAGAAGCGCAGTATTTT. Filled out from reference TRBV7-2 and TRBJ2-3, the complete variable domain reads GAGVSQSPSNKVTEKGKDVELRCDPISGHTALYWYRQSLGQGLEFLIYFQGNSAPDKSGLPSDRFSAERTGGSVSTLTIQRTQQEDSAVYLCASSPRRGEAQYFGPGTRLTVL.

The V gene is TRBV6-1, the J gene TRBJ2-5, with D tentatively TRBD2 (6 bases). CDR1 MNHNS and CDR2 SASEGT come from the germline V gene. V lost 6 bases and J 9 bases, leaving 17 bases between the germline ends. The CDR3 consists of 13 residues. CDR3 nucleotide sequence: TGTGCCAGCAGCACGGGGGTGCCTGCGGCCCAGTACTTC. Encoded protein: CASSTGVPAAQYF.

This clonotype was picked up a small number of times. This chain joins TRBV20-1 and TRBJ2-7, with D possibly TRBD2 on 6 matching bases. Germline values: CDR1 DFQATT, CDR2 SNEGSKA (reference sequence). V gave up 1 base and J gave up 7 bases, with 23 bases separating them. The CDR3 totals 16 residues. CDR3 nucleotides: TGCAGTGCTAGAGTGGAGGGAAGAGTCGGTCCACAGGAGCAGTACTTC. It codes for CSARVEGRVGPQEQYF.

This clonotype came up a few times. V is TRBV5-1 and J is TRBJ2-2; no clear D gene. This CDR3 comprises 15 residues. From germline, CDR1 is SGHRS and CDR2 YFSETQ. The V and J ends lost 2 bases and 0 bases respectively, with 8 bases between them. The CDR3 reads CASSLIDANTGELFF. DNA for the CDR3: TGCGCCAGCAGCTTAATTGACGCGAACACCGGGGAGCTGTTTTTT.

The chain combines TRBV29-1 with TRBJ2-7, with 7 bases that match TRBD1. The CDR3 is 14 amino acids. Losses at the gene ends were 3 bases for V and 0 bases for J; bases not matched to a gene: 5. CDR1 and CDR2 (germline): SQVTM, ANQGSEA. DNA for the CDR3: TGCAGCGTTGATCCGACAGGGAGCTCCTACGAGCAGTACTTC. Its protein is CSVDPTGSSYEQYF.

This clonotype was counted between two and nine times. This chain joins TRBV12-3 or TRBV12-4 and TRBJ2-5, with no clear D. CDR3 length: 12 residues. V lost 3 bases to trimming and J lost 2 bases, with 4 bases between them. The CDR3 sequence is CASSFWQETQYF. CDR3 coding DNA: TGTGCCAGCAGTTTCTGGCAAGAGACCCAGTACTTC.

V usage is TRBV20-1 and J usage is TRBJ2-1; 13 bases agree with TRBD2. The V gene end was trimmed by 0 bases and the J gene end by 6 bases; junction bases not matched to a gene: 14. The CDR3 spans 19 residues. Germline loops: CDR1 DFQATT, CDR2 SNEGSKA (reference sequence). CDR3 residues: CSARDSATSGRPPGNEQFF. The CDR3 DNA is TGCAGTGCTAGAGATAGCGCGACTAGCGGGAGGCCCCCGGGCAATGAGCAGTTCTTC.

This clonotype was seen many times. This chain uses TRBV6-5 with TRBJ2-7; D possibly corresponds to TRBD2 (6 bases). The germline V gene has CDR1 MNHEY and CDR2 SVGAGI. The CDR3 consists of 14 residues. The ends were cut back, 6 bases at V and 2 bases at J, with 14 bases in the middle. The CDR3 region is CASSPRAGPYEQYF. The CDR3 DNA sequence: TGTGCCAGCAGCCCCCGGGCGGGGCCCTACGAGCAGTACTTC.

V is TRBV5-1 and J is TRBJ2-2; no clear D. The germline V gene encodes CDR1 SGHRS and CDR2 YFSETQ. CDR3 length: 14 amino acids. V dropped 4 bases and J dropped 7 bases, with 14 bases sitting between them. CDR3 residues: CASSAYRAIGELFF. The CDR3 DNA follows: TGCGCCAGCAGCGCGTACCGGGCCATCGGGGAGCTGTTTTTT.

This clonotype was picked up a small number of times. The chain employs TRBV28 and TRBJ2-5; no clear D gene. The germline CDR1 and CDR2 sequences are MDHEN and SYDVKM. The CDR3 runs 16 residues. The V end lost 3 bases, the J end lost 0 bases, and 14 bases lay between the germline ends. This CDR3 is CASSFRSEYYQETQYF. The CDR3, as DNA: TGTGCCAGCAGTTTTAGGTCGGAGTATTACCAAGAGACCCAGTACTTC.

This clonotype was picked up many times. The chain is built from TRBV3-1 and TRBJ1-1; no clear D. Between the trimmed V and J ends, which lost 2 bases and 6 bases, there was a span of 13 bases. This CDR3 is built from 14 residues. The V gene's germline CDR1 is LGHDT and CDR2 YNNKEL (reference sequence). The CDR3 reads CASSQYGKGSEAFF. The CDR3 coding sequence is TGTGCCAGCAGCCAATATGGTAAGGGATCTGAAGCTTTCTTT.

This clonotype was observed a few times. The gene calls are TRBV7-6 and TRBJ2-3; D uncertain. The ends were cut back, 4 bases at V and 3 bases at J, with 11 bases in the middle. This CDR3 has 14 residues. CDR1 SGHVS and CDR2 FNYEAQ come from the germline V gene. CDR3 sequence: CASSSGLRTDTQYF. The CDR3 DNA sequence: TGTGCCAGCAGCTCAGGTCTCCGTACAGATACGCAGTATTTT.

A few counts support this clonotype. This rearrangement joins TRBV20-1 to TRBJ2-1, with TRBD2 matching 8 bases. V was clipped by 6 bases and J by 3 bases; unmatched bases: 13. There are 16 residues in the CDR3. Germline assignment: CDR1 DFQATT and CDR2 SNEGSKA (reference sequence). The CDR3 loop is CSAKLASGRVYNEQFF. In nucleotides, the CDR3 is TGCAGTGCAAAATTGGCTTCCGGGAGGGTCTACAATGAGCAGTTCTTC.

The V gene is TRBV4-2, the J gene TRBJ2-1; unclear D gene. The V end lost 5 bases, the J end lost 8 bases, and 13 bases lay between the germline ends. Germline CDR1 LGHNA, CDR2 YNFKEQ. The CDR3 covers 13 residues. CDR3 coding DNA: TGTGCCAGCAGCGACGGAGAGGCTGATGAGCAGTTCTTC. Translation gives CASSDGEADEQFF.

The chain combines TRBV6-2 or TRBV6-3 with TRBJ2-7; the match to TRBD2 covers 10 bases. Germline values: CDR1 MNHEY, CDR2 SVGEGT. V shed 2 bases and J 3 bases; nucleotides not matched to a gene: 4. This CDR3 spans 15 amino acids. CDR3 nucleotide sequence: TGTGCCAGCAGTTACCCTAGCGGGAGTTTCTACGAGCAGTACTTC. Encoded protein: CASSYPSGSFYEQYF.

This clonotype was detected ten times or more. The J gene is TRBJ2-7, the V gene TRBV3-1; D not certain. The V end lost 0 bases, the J end lost 8 bases, and 14 bases lay between the germline ends. There are 14 residues in the CDR3. The germline V gene has CDR1 LGHDT and CDR2 YNNKEL (reference sequence). The CDR3 sequence is CASSQDLGKTQQYF. The CDR3 bases are TGTGCCAGCAGCCAAGACTTAGGGAAGACCCAGCAGTACTTC.

This chain links TRBV20-1 with TRBJ1-2; D call uncertain. CDR3 length: 11 residues. V gave up 5 bases and J gave up 2 bases, with 6 bases separating them. Germline V gives CDR1 DFQATT, CDR2 SNEGSKA (reference sequence). Here the CDR3 reads CSAPANYGYTF. The CDR3 nucleotides read TGCAGTGCTCCAGCGAACTATGGCTACACCTTC.

This clonotype was detected only a few times. The chain uses TRBV7-7 and TRBJ1-5; TRBD1 aligns across 7 bases. Germline CDR1 is SSHAT and CDR2 is FNYEAQ (reference sequence). The V segment lost 5 bases and the J segment 6 bases; nucleotides outside the gene matches: 4. CDR3 size: 13 residues. The CDR3: CASSTGVGQPQHF. The CDR3, as DNA: TGTGCCAGCAGCACAGGGGTCGGTCAGCCCCAGCATTTT.

This clonotype was picked up a small number of times. The J gene is TRBJ1-1, the V gene TRBV29-1; D gene ambiguous. Trimming pared 7 bases from V and 4 bases from J, leaving 16 bases between. Germline values: CDR1 SQVTM, CDR2 ANQGSEA. The CDR3 consists of 13 residues. The CDR3: CSASPFIATEAFF. CDR3 in DNA: TGCAGCGCGTCCCCTTTTATAGCCACTGAAGCTTTCTTT. The entire variable domain, with the rest obtained from reference TRBV29-1 and TRBJ1-1, is as follows: SAVISQKPSRDICQRGTSLTIQCQVDSQVTMMFWYRQQPGQSLTLIATANQGSEATYESGFVIDKFPISRPNLTFSTLTVSNMSPEDSSIYLCSASPFIATEAFFGQGTRLTVV.

Note on this clonotype: A much larger clone differs from this one at a single base, so this may be a read error. V is TRBV5-5 and J is TRBJ2-3; D is perhaps TRBD1 (5 bases). Germline loops: CDR1 SGHKS, CDR2 YYEKEE (reference sequence). The CDR3 totals 14 residues. The CDR3 sequence: CASRLDQGPDTQYF. CDR3 sequence (DNA): TGTGCCAGCAGATTGGATCAGGGTCCAGATACGCAGTATTTT.

This clonotype was seen a handful of times. V usage is TRBV10-3 and J usage is TRBJ2-7; tentative D call: TRBD1 (6 bases). The V and J ends lost 3 bases and 5 bases respectively, with 11 bases between them. Germline V CDR1 and CDR2: ENHRY, SYGVKD. The CDR3 sequence is 13 residues long. CDR3 in amino acids: CAISDNRVHEQYF. CDR3 nucleotide sequence: TGTGCCATCAGTGACAACAGGGTCCACGAGCAGTACTTC.